This record covers a single TCR beta chain. This entry is derived from a study of T cells in tuberculosis. Thawed, overnight-rested PBMC were stained with GMM-loaded CD1B tetramer, viability dye and anti-CD3, then sorted. The lipid loaded on the CD1B tetramers was C32 glucose monomycolate from Rhodococcus equi. Repertoires were generated with immunoSEQ multiplex PCR, while TCRdb's copy carries only in-frame clones and drops some. Altogether tens of thousands of clones are present, approximately 81% being singletons, with the ten largest covering over 10%. Germline CDR1 is MDHEN and CDR2 is SYDVKM. Unmatched junction bases numbered 10, after V lost 3 bases and J lost 8 bases. This CDR3 region has 17 residues.

Sequenced material: CD1b-GMM tetramer-negative cells sorted from PBMCs. The chain couples TRBV28 to TRBJ2-1, with 13 nucleotides matching TRBD2. This receptor was identified in an adult woman with latent tuberculosis. CDR3 protein: CASSFSSGLAGLDEQFF. The CDR3 coding sequence is TGTGCCAGCAGTTTCTCCTCGGGACTAGCGGGACTCGATGAGCAGTTCTTC.